A selection of T cell receptor beta chains follows, all from one sample in a study of T cells in Graves' hyperthyroidism and ophthalmopathy. TCRdb called the multiplex PCR reads again in MiXCR, with one record for every CDR3 protein. The sample lists about 560,000 distinct CDR3 sequences; about 45% were seen once. Sequencing was carried out using peripheral blood or thyroid tissue (not recorded which). The receptor set was obtained from a woman aged 18-30 years with Graves' hyperthyroidism. Both conserved end residues are part of each CDR3. A D gene is named only where the DNA matches it firmly. Size is omitted from some rows. Given values are once, few, many or a class for expanded clones.

d_call: TRBD1; clone_size: once; v_call: TRBV2; j_call: TRBJ1-5; cdr3_nt: TGTGCCAGCAGTTCCCGGGACAGGGGCCTCAATCAGCCCCAGCATTTT; cdr3_aa: CASSSRDRGLNQPQHF
d_call: TRBD1; clone_size: few; v_call: TRBV6-5; j_call: TRBJ2-7; cdr3_nt: TGTGCCAGCAGTTTTTACAGGGGCAGCTACGAGCAGTACTTC; cdr3_aa: CASSFYRGSYEQYF
d_call: .; clone_size: .; v_call: TRBV7-8; j_call: TRBJ2-7; cdr3_nt: TGTGCCAGCAGCTCCGGGACCGAGACCTGCGAGCAGTACTTC; cdr3_aa: CASSSGTETCEQYF
d_call: .; clone_size: many; v_call: TRBV14; j_call: TRBJ1-4; cdr3_nt: TGTGCCAGCAGCGTAGGAAATGAAAAACTGTTTTTT; cdr3_aa: CASSVGNEKLFF
d_call: .; clone_size: few; v_call: TRBV19; j_call: TRBJ1-2; cdr3_nt: TGTGCCAGTAGAGCGACAGCGGCCTATGGCTACACCTTC; cdr3_aa: CASRATAAYGYTF
d_call: TRBD2; clone_size: few; v_call: TRBV19; j_call: TRBJ2-7; cdr3_nt: TGTGCCAGCGGGACTAGCGGATTCTACGAGCAGTACTTC; cdr3_aa: CASGTSGFYEQYF
d_call: .; clone_size: .; v_call: TRBV24-1; j_call: TRBJ1-5; cdr3_nt: TGTGCCACCAGTGATAGCCTGACAGATAGTAGCAATCAGCCCCAGCATTTT; cdr3_aa: CATSDSLTDSSNQPQHF
d_call: TRBD1; clone_size: many; v_call: TRBV29-1; j_call: TRBJ1-2; cdr3_nt: TGCAGCGTTGAAGGGACAGGGGACTATGGCTACACCTTC; cdr3_aa: CSVEGTGDYGYTF
d_call: .; clone_size: .; v_call: TRBV7-3; j_call: TRBJ1-1; cdr3_nt: TGTGCCAGCAGCTTAACAGTTATCTCAGGGGTTACTACTGAAGCTTTCTTT; cdr3_aa: CASSLTVISGVTTEAFF
d_call: .; clone_size: many; v_call: TRBV24-1; j_call: TRBJ1-5; cdr3_nt: TGTGCCACCAGTGATTCTGATGAGCCCCAGCATTTT; cdr3_aa: CATSDSDEPQHF
d_call: .; clone_size: .; v_call: TRBV11-2; j_call: TRBJ1-2; cdr3_nt: TGTGCCAGCAGCAAAGAGCGGTCTGCCGCCACCTTC; cdr3_aa: CASSKERSAATF
d_call: .; clone_size: .; v_call: TRBV7-9; j_call: TRBJ2-2; cdr3_nt: TGCGCCAGCAGCCTGGGGGGGCGACACACCGGGGAGCTGTTTTTT; cdr3_aa: CASSLGGRHTGELFF
d_call: TRBD1; clone_size: few; v_call: TRBV7-6; j_call: TRBJ1-2; cdr3_nt: TGTGCCAGCAGCCCACACCGCGGACAGGGACACCGTGGCTACACCTTC; cdr3_aa: CASSPHRGQGHRGYTF
d_call: .; clone_size: many; v_call: TRBV2; j_call: TRBJ2-5; cdr3_nt: TGTGCCAGCAGGGGTGCGGAGACCCAGTACTTC; cdr3_aa: CASRGAETQYF
d_call: .; clone_size: .; v_call: TRBV7-9; j_call: TRBJ2-2; cdr3_nt: TGTGCCAGCAGCTCCCTTACGGGACGGGACACCGGGGAGCTGTTTTTT; cdr3_aa: CASSSLTGRDTGELFF
d_call: .; clone_size: .; v_call: TRBV24-1; j_call: TRBJ1-5; cdr3_nt: TGTGCCACCAGTGCTACTCAGGGCAATCAGCCCCAGCATTTT; cdr3_aa: CATSATQGNQPQHF
d_call: .; clone_size: many; v_call: TRBV15; j_call: TRBJ1-2; cdr3_nt: TGTGCCACCAGCAGAGATCGGGGGGACTATGGCTACACCTTC; cdr3_aa: CATSRDRGDYGYTF
d_call: .; clone_size: .; v_call: TRBV29-1; j_call: TRBJ1-1; cdr3_nt: TGCAGCTTAATTGGCCGGACCAACACTGAAGCTTTCTTT; cdr3_aa: CSLIGRTNTEAFF
d_call: TRBD1; clone_size: .; v_call: TRBV15; j_call: TRBJ2-6; cdr3_nt: TGTGCCACCAGCAGCTCGTCAGGGGGCCGGTCTGGGGCCAACGTCCTGACTTTC; cdr3_aa: CATSSSSGGRSGANVLTF
d_call: .; clone_size: few; v_call: TRBV6-5; j_call: TRBJ1-2; cdr3_nt: TGTGCCAGCAAGTACGGACAGACCTATGGCTACACCTTC; cdr3_aa: CASKYGQTYGYTF
d_call: .; clone_size: .; v_call: TRBV7-9; j_call: TRBJ1-5; cdr3_nt: TGTGCCAGCAGCTTAGCAGGGCGGGGTCAGCCCCAGCATTTT; cdr3_aa: CASSLAGRGQPQHF
d_call: .; clone_size: .; v_call: TRBV20-1; j_call: TRBJ2-7; cdr3_nt: TGCAGTGCAGAAGTAGGAGACGAGCAGTACTTC; cdr3_aa: CSAEVGDEQYF
d_call: .; clone_size: .; v_call: TRBV11-3; j_call: TRBJ1-6; cdr3_nt: TGTGCCAGCAGCTTAGATAACTCCTATAATTCACCCCTCCACTTT; cdr3_aa: CASSLDNSYNSPLHF
d_call: .; clone_size: .; v_call: TRBV24-1; j_call: TRBJ1-2; cdr3_nt: TGTGCCAGCAGTTTATCGTTGGGGGTTGGCTACACCTTC; cdr3_aa: CASSLSLGVGYTF
d_call: .; clone_size: many; v_call: TRBV24-1; j_call: TRBJ1-5; cdr3_nt: TGTGCCACCAGTGATTTGGAGAGCAATCAGCCCCAGCATTTT; cdr3_aa: CATSDLESNQPQHF
d_call: TRBD1; clone_size: few; v_call: TRBV6-6; j_call: TRBJ2-7; cdr3_nt: TGTGCCAGCAGTACGCAGGGACAGGCGTACGAGCAGTACTTC; cdr3_aa: CASSTQGQAYEQYF
d_call: .; clone_size: .; v_call: TRBV7-8; j_call: TRBJ1-1; cdr3_nt: TGTGCCAGCAGCCCCTCCCGCAGAGGGTTGAACACTGAAGCTTTCTTT; cdr3_aa: CASSPSRRGLNTEAFF
d_call: .; clone_size: few; v_call: TRBV7-8; j_call: TRBJ2-7; cdr3_nt: TGTGCCAGCAGCTTTGAAGTTTCCTCCTACGAGCAGTACTTC; cdr3_aa: CASSFEVSSYEQYF
d_call: TRBD1; clone_size: .; v_call: TRBV20-1; j_call: TRBJ2-7; cdr3_nt: TGCAGTGCTGGACGGGGACAGAAACCCTACGAGCAGTACTTC; cdr3_aa: CSAGRGQKPYEQYF
d_call: .; clone_size: .; v_call: TRBV7-9; j_call: TRBJ1-6; cdr3_nt: TGTGCCAGCAGCTTTTCGGCGTCCTATAATTCACCCCTCCACTTT; cdr3_aa: CASSFSASYNSPLHF
d_call: TRBD1; clone_size: many; v_call: TRBV24-1; j_call: TRBJ2-2; cdr3_nt: TGTGCCACCAGTGACCCGGACAGGGGCACCGGGGAGCTGTTTTTT; cdr3_aa: CATSDPDRGTGELFF
d_call: .; clone_size: .; v_call: TRBV19; j_call: TRBJ2-5; cdr3_nt: TGTGCCAGCAGCTCGTTAGTTGGGGTCCCCGAGACCCAGTACTTC; cdr3_aa: CASSSLVGVPETQYF
d_call: .; clone_size: few; v_call: TRBV2; j_call: TRBJ2-5; cdr3_nt: TGTGCCAGCAGTTCCGGACAGTTGCCCCAAGAGACCCAGTACTTC; cdr3_aa: CASSSGQLPQETQYF
d_call: TRBD2; clone_size: .; v_call: TRBV20-1; j_call: TRBJ2-5; cdr3_nt: TGCAGTGCTAGCGGGACTAGCGGGCCGTTCCAAGAGACCCAGTACTTC; cdr3_aa: CSASGTSGPFQETQYF
d_call: .; clone_size: .; v_call: TRBV11-2; j_call: TRBJ2-5; cdr3_nt: TGTGCCAGCACCCCAGCATCGTGGGAGACCCAGTACTTC; cdr3_aa: CASTPASWETQYF
d_call: .; clone_size: .; v_call: TRBV25-1; j_call: TRBJ2-5; cdr3_nt: TGTGCCAGCAGTAATATGGGGTCAGCGGCGGAGACCCAGTACTTC; cdr3_aa: CASSNMGSAAETQYF
d_call: .; clone_size: many; v_call: TRBV29-1; j_call: TRBJ2-2; cdr3_nt: TGCAGCGCCAACAGGGAGGAGACCGGGGAGCTGTTTTTT; cdr3_aa: CSANREETGELFF
d_call: .; clone_size: .; v_call: TRBV2; j_call: TRBJ1-6; cdr3_nt: TGTGCCAGCAGTCCTCCCCATTGGTTGGATAATTCACCCCTCCACTTT; cdr3_aa: CASSPPHWLDNSPLHF
d_call: .; clone_size: many; v_call: TRBV10-3; j_call: TRBJ2-2; cdr3_nt: TGTGCCATCAGTGAGTCGACAACCCCAGGCGGGGAGCTGTTTTTT; cdr3_aa: CAISESTTPGGELFF
d_call: .; clone_size: few; v_call: TRBV12-3/TRBV12-4; j_call: TRBJ1-1; cdr3_nt: TGTGCCAGACCACGATTGGGATCCATGAACACTGAAGCTTTCTTT; cdr3_aa: CARPRLGSMNTEAFF
d_call: .; clone_size: .; v_call: TRBV20-1; j_call: TRBJ1-3; cdr3_nt: TGCAGTGCTAGAGATCCCGGGACATCTGGAAACACCATATATTTT; cdr3_aa: CSARDPGTSGNTIYF
d_call: .; clone_size: .; v_call: TRBV7-6; j_call: TRBJ1-4; cdr3_nt: TGTGCCAGCAGCCTCCTTCGGGGGCTTCAGGAAAAACTGTTTTTT; cdr3_aa: CASSLLRGLQEKLFF
d_call: .; clone_size: few; v_call: TRBV9; j_call: TRBJ2-7; cdr3_nt: TGTGCCAGCAGCGTTGAAGAGGGGAGCTCCTACGAGCAGTACTTC; cdr3_aa: CASSVEEGSSYEQYF
d_call: .; clone_size: .; v_call: TRBV24-1; j_call: TRBJ1-2; cdr3_nt: TGTGCCACCAATAGCGGGCCCGGCAACTATGGCTACACCTTC; cdr3_aa: CATNSGPGNYGYTF
d_call: .; clone_size: .; v_call: TRBV4-1; j_call: TRBJ2-2; cdr3_nt: TGCGCCAGCAGCCAAGATCGGGGGCTTCAGACCGGGGAGCTGTTTTTT; cdr3_aa: CASSQDRGLQTGELFF
d_call: .; clone_size: many; v_call: TRBV7-2; j_call: TRBJ1-2; cdr3_nt: TGTGCCAGCAGCTTGTGGGGGGCGTCGGATGGCTACACCTTC; cdr3_aa: CASSLWGASDGYTF
d_call: TRBD1; clone_size: .; v_call: TRBV19; j_call: TRBJ1-6; cdr3_nt: TGTGCCAGTACTGGACAGGGCGAAATCCTCCACTTT; cdr3_aa: CASTGQGEILHF
d_call: TRBD1; clone_size: few; v_call: TRBV19; j_call: TRBJ1-4; cdr3_nt: TGTGCCAGTAGTATAGATCAAAGGTACCCAGATTGGGACAGGGACGAAAAACTGTTTTTT; cdr3_aa: CASSIDQRYPDWDRDEKLFF
d_call: TRBD2; clone_size: few; v_call: TRBV2; j_call: TRBJ2-2; cdr3_nt: TGTGCCAGCAGCGTCACTAGCGGGAGTACCGGGGAGCTGTTTTTT; cdr3_aa: CASSVTSGSTGELFF
d_call: .; clone_size: few; v_call: TRBV7-3; j_call: TRBJ2-7; cdr3_nt: TGTGCCAGCAGCTTAAGGGGGGCTGGGCCCTACGAGCAGTACTTC; cdr3_aa: CASSLRGAGPYEQYF
d_call: .; clone_size: .; v_call: TRBV7-9; j_call: TRBJ1-1; cdr3_nt: TGTGCCAGCAGCTTAAATCGGCCAGAAGCTTTCTTT; cdr3_aa: CASSLNRPEAFF
d_call: .; clone_size: .; v_call: TRBV7-9; j_call: TRBJ2-7; cdr3_nt: TGTGCCAGCAGCAGGGAAGGGGCCCGCTCCTACGAGCAGTACTTC; cdr3_aa: CASSREGARSYEQYF
d_call: .; clone_size: .; v_call: TRBV2; j_call: TRBJ2-7; cdr3_nt: TGTGCCAGCAGGGGGGGCGTAGAGCTGTACTTC; cdr3_aa: CASRGGVELYF
d_call: .; clone_size: .; v_call: TRBV20-1; j_call: TRBJ1-3; cdr3_nt: TGCAGTGCTAGAGGGCTAGCGGGGAACACCATATATTTT; cdr3_aa: CSARGLAGNTIYF
d_call: .; clone_size: .; v_call: TRBV24-1; j_call: TRBJ1-5; cdr3_nt: TGTGCCACCAGTGATTCGACGGCCCAGCATTTT; cdr3_aa: CATSDSTAQHF
d_call: .; clone_size: many; v_call: TRBV10-3; j_call: TRBJ1-5; cdr3_nt: TGTGCCATCAGTGAAGGCAGTTTCAATCAGCCCCAGCATTTT; cdr3_aa: CAISEGSFNQPQHF